The TCR beta chain under discussion was sequenced for a study of spatial heterogeneity in lung cancer (dated by TCRdb to the late 2010s). General notes on the study: More beta-chain than alpha-chain transcripts were consistently detected, likely reflecting higher beta-chain transcript abundance. The study quantitatively compared TCR alpha and beta repertoires across multiple tumor regions, matched nontumor lung and blood in non-small cell lung cancer. At surgery, hundreds of tumor regions, around 65 matched nontumor lung samples and more than 50 PBMC samples were TCR-sequenced for both alpha and beta chains. In the raw uncorrected reads, each unique combination of TCR and UMI appeared more than ten times on average. Nonsynonymous mutation counts, determined by whole-exome sequencing of tumor tissue, were related to TCR repertoire features.

CDR3 length: 16 amino acids, cysteine to phenylalanine. The entry retains the CDR3 DNA only, 48 bases that are in frame from base 1. CDR1 and CDR2, per the germline V gene, are SGHAT and FQNNGV. After removal of 1 base from V and 9 bases from J, the junction retains 10 bases not matched to a gene. This clonotype was seen ten or more times. Its antigen specificity is not known. No per-base quality is available; no much larger clone lies one base away. Libraries were constructed by 5' RACE. Instrument used: NextSeq 500. The TCR library protocol attached a unique molecular identifier to each TCR cDNA molecule to allow correction of PCR and sequencing errors. Per the original workflow: TCR identification, UMI-based error correction and CDR3 extraction were all carried out with Decombinator tools. Expanded TCRs were defined as those above a frequency of 2 per 1,000, corresponding to the top 1% of the tumor frequency distribution. Rényi diversity was computed with the R vegan package after subsampling each repertoire 100 times to 5,000 TCRs. To build CDR3 similarity networks, amino acid triplet string-kernel similarity was used, and CDR3s were connected when their pairwise similarity was above 0.82. The public sequencing data were trimmed at Q25 with fastp and processed into clonotypes with MiXCR by TCRdb, which kept only in-frame beta chains. For every CDR3 protein sequence, its rows merge into one entry that carries the most common genes and DNA. It is TCRdb's table, rather than the study itself, that gives the V and J calls and clone size. This sample holds roughly 48,000 distinct CDR3 sequences; 5.3% were observed only once. Around 10% of the sample is taken by the ten largest.

What this sample's time point label stands for: sample taken at primary tumor resection. The donors were about 65 patients from the lung TRACERx cohort who had early-stage, untreated non-small cell lung cancer. For TCR sequencing, whole RNA was extracted from tumor and nontumor lung tissue, or from cryopreserved PBMC samples, and no cell sorting was done. Patients were selected for TCR sequencing only if sufficient RNA was available from at least two tumor regions. Results the study describes overall, beyond this receptor: Ubiquitous expanded tumor TCRs were detected in blood more often at tumor resection than at routine follow-up. Confirming at a functional level the hypothesis that regional TCRs recognize regional mutations was considered to require additional single-cell paired TCR alpha and beta sequencing.

This clonotype was sampled from a male donor with early-stage non-small cell lung cancer. The sequencing here drew on PBMCs, taken at surgery. The chain links TRBV11-2 with TRBJ2-1, with 9 bases matching TRBD2. The CDR3 reads as follows: CASSLAGAGGPVEQFF. The nucleotide sequence is TGTGCCAGCAGCTTAGCCGGTGCGGGAGGGCCGGTTGAGCAGTTCTTC. When the CDR3 is completed using the reference TRBV11-2 and TRBJ2-1 genes on either side, the full variable domain is EAGVAQSPRYKIIEKRQSVAFWCNPISGHATLYWYQQILGQGPKLLIQFQNNGVVDDSQLPKDRFSAERLKGVDSTLKIQPAKLEDSAVYLCASSLAGAGGPVEQFFGPGTRLTVL.